Sequencing of this T cell receptor (beta chain) was carried out in a study of T-cell reconstitution after alpha-beta-depleted transplantation in children. Preparation of the TCRbeta library involved a method that used unique molecular identifiers. MiXCR, run by TCRdb on the PCR reads, gives a single entry per CDR3 protein. This sample has about 870,000 distinct CDR3 sequences; under 20% occur once, and the top ten carry roughly 5%. Study results and caveats: It was reported that alpha-beta T cells came from several hundred expanded graft clones (about two months after transplant). At the one-year point after transplant, T-cell counts and TCRbeta diversity were found to come mostly from T cells that had been newly produced. Some patients' high day-60 TCRbeta diversity was traced to surviving recipient T cells and thymic progenitors.

The CDR3 runs 15 residues. Germline trimming cut 5 bases from V and 9 bases from J; bases unmatched to any gene: 11. At least ten counts were recorded for this clonotype. Its antigen is not known. J is TRBJ2-1 and V is TRBV12-3 or TRBV12-4, with 9 bases aligning to TRBD2. Sequenced here: PBMCs, mostly from graft donor cells, sampled 360 days after TCRalphabeta/CD19-depleted stem cell transplant. This receptor was obtained from a male patient between 5 and 17 years old who had a stem cell transplant for acute lymphoblastic leukemia, so the T cells may come from the graft donor. The CDR3 region has the DNA TGTGCCAGCAGTCGGTCTAGCGGGATACGCAGTGAGCAGTTCTTC. This codes for CASSRSSGIRSEQFF.